This T cell receptor (beta chain) was captured in a study of T cells after yellow fever vaccination. Study as a whole: Preparation of fractions with low cell numbers was performed using SMART-Seq v4 Ultra Low Input.

Per germline, CDR1 MNHEY and CDR2 SVGEGT. V shed 7 bases and J shed 5 bases, with 18 bases lying between them. The CDR3 runs to 14 residues. There are many counts of this clonotype. Antigen specificity is unknown. A universal primer site and UMIs were added as TCR cDNA was made by 5'RACE template switching. TCRdb processed the 5' RACE reads anew with MiXCR; each CDR3 protein has one entry. The sample records hundreds of thousands of distinct CDR3 sequences, about a fifth being singletons. General observations from the study: Although most clonotypes did not, a small share appeared in both CD4 and CD8 compartments. In post-booster samples, most primary-vaccination clones reappeared (approximately 96% CD4, 88% CD8).

This receptor was obtained from a man between 18 and 35 years old who received the YFV17D yellow fever vaccine. The chain carries TRBV6-2 or TRBV6-3 and TRBJ2-7; either TRBD1 or TRBD2 may fit D (5 bases each). The sample here was PBMCs, taken roughly 23 days after the first yellow fever vaccination. CDR3 in DNA: TGTGCCAGCACCCCGCTCCGGGACGTCCACGAGCAGTACTTC. It translates to CASTPLRDVHEQYF.